The 24 T cell receptor beta chains below come from one sample, sequenced in a study of CD8 T cells in acute hepatitis C reinfection. Indicated time point: naive CD8 control sorted from an acute-time-point sample. Method: immunoSEQ multiplex PCR; TCRdb's copy keeps in-frame clones and lacks some. The sample lists some 40,000 clones; approximately 90% were seen once. Input material: naive CD8+ T cells from PBMCs. Receptor source: a young man with chronic hepatitis C.

This rearrangement joins TRBV19 to TRBJ1-3, with unresolved D. This CDR3 contains 16 residues. CDR1 LNHDA and CDR2 SQIVND come from the germline V gene (reference sequence). Trimming removed 5 bases at V and 0 bases at J, with 14 bases between. The CDR3 sequence: CASSQRERTSGNTIYF. CDR3 sequence (DNA): TGTGCCAGTAGTCAAAGGGAGAGGACCTCTGGAAACACCATATATTTT.

The gene calls are TRBV7-9 and TRBJ2-1, with TRBD2 as a possible D gene (6 bases). The CDR3 consists of 16 residues. Germline V gene data show CDR1 as SEHNR and CDR2 as FQNEAQ (reference sequence). V lost 5 bases to trimming and J lost 3 bases, with 17 bases between them. For the CDR3, the DNA is TGTGCCAGCAGCCTCATTAGCGGAGGGATCTACAATGAGCAGTTCTTC. Translation: CASSLISGGIYNEQFF.

The V gene is TRBV19, the J gene TRBJ1-4; possible D gene TRBD1, 5 bases. The ends were cut back, 5 bases at V and 8 bases at J, with 21 bases in the middle. Germline lookup yields CDR1 LNHDA and CDR2 SQIVND (reference sequence). This CDR3 is built from 16 residues. The CDR3 DNA reads as TGTGCCAGTAGTTGGACGTACGGAGGGGAAGGGGAAAAACTGTTTTTT. Protein product: CASSWTYGGEGEKLFF. The full variable domain, in which reference TRBV19 and TRBJ1-4 provide the parts outside the CDR3, is DGGITQSPKYLFRKEGQNVTLSCEQNLNHDAMYWYRQDPGQGLRLIYYSQIVNDFQKGDIAEGYSVSREKKESFPLTVTSAQKNPTAFYLCASSWTYGGEGEKLFFGSGTQLSVL.

The rearrangement links TRBV9 to TRBJ2-2, with TRBD1 matching over 10 bases. V lost 3 bases and J lost 4; bases outside the gene matches: 9. Germline V CDR1 and CDR2: SGDLS, YYNGEE. The CDR3 sequence is 17 residues long. CDR3 nucleotide sequence: TGTGCCAGCAGCGCCCTAACCGGGACAGGGGCCACCGGGGAGCTGTTTTTT. It translates to CASSALTGTGATGELFF.

The chain has TRBV7-2 and TRBJ1-1, with D uncertain. Trimming removed 1 base from V and 0 bases from J, with 6 bases in between. Germline V lookup: CDR1 SGHTA, CDR2 FQGNSA. The CDR3 sequence is 14 residues long. In DNA form, the CDR3 reads TGTGCCAGCAGCTTAGAACAGATGAACACTGAAGCTTTCTTT. Protein: CASSLEQMNTEAFF.

This sequence joins TRBV19 and TRBJ2-7; weak D call: TRBD1 (5 bases). The CDR3 extends over 12 amino acids. V shed 8 bases and J shed 6 bases, with 14 bases lying between them. Germline loops: CDR1 LNHDA, CDR2 SQIVND (reference sequence). CDR3 residues: CASSPFGAEQYF. DNA of the CDR3: TGTGCCAGTTCTCCCTTTGGGGCCGAGCAGTACTTC. Full variable domain (outside the CDR3, taken from reference TRBV19 and TRBJ2-7): DGGITQSPKYLFRKEGQNVTLSCEQNLNHDAMYWYRQDPGQGLRLIYYSQIVNDFQKGDIAEGYSVSREKKESFPLTVTSAQKNPTAFYLCASSPFGAEQYFGPGTRLTVT.

The V and J genes are TRBV30 and TRBJ1-5, with D unclear. In germline, CDR1 is GTSNPN, CDR2 SVGIG (reference sequence). V was pared by 1 base and J by 0 bases, with 16 bases between. This CDR3 spans 17 amino acids. CDR3 sequence: CAWSAEWPGNSNQPQHF. The CDR3 bases are TGTGCCTGGAGTGCCGAGTGGCCAGGCAATAGCAATCAGCCCCAGCATTTT.

The chain recombines TRBV27 with TRBJ2-7; D not resolved. The V end was cut by 4 bases, the J end by 3 bases, with 10 bases between. The CDR3 runs 13 residues. Germline CDR1 and CDR2: MNHEY and SMNVEV (reference sequence). CDR3 loop: CASSYRVDYEQYF. In nucleotides, the CDR3 is TGTGCCAGCAGTTACCGGGTCGACTACGAGCAGTACTTC.

Only a few counts were recorded for this clone. The chain is built from TRBV5-6 and TRBJ2-7; D is possibly TRBD1 (5 bases). Germline assignment: CDR1 SGHDT and CDR2 YYEEEE. Trimming took off 5 bases at V and 0 bases at J, with 6 bases between the two ends. The CDR3 contains 12 residues. The CDR3 is CASSQGSYEQYF. For the CDR3, the DNA is TGTGCCAGCAGTCAGGGCTCCTACGAGCAGTACTTC.

The chain is built from TRBV12-5 and TRBJ1-4, with D possibly being TRBD1 (5 bases). V lost 8 bases to trimming and J lost 7 bases, with 14 bases between them. Germline CDR1 reads LGHNT; CDR2 reads FRNRAP. The CDR3 consists of 13 residues. Written as DNA, the CDR3 is TGTGCTAGTATGGGCAGGGTTGGTGAAAAACTGTTTTTT. Translating gives CASMGRVGEKLFF.

J is TRBJ2-3 and V is TRBV11-2, with D uncertain. The CDR3 loop spans 14 amino acids. Per the germline V gene, CDR1 is SGHAT and CDR2 is FQNNGV. The V end lost 8 bases, the J end lost 0 bases, and 12 bases lay between the germline ends. CDR3 sequence: CASGVDPSTDTQYF. CDR3 coding DNA: TGTGCCAGCGGGGTAGACCCTAGCACAGATACGCAGTATTTT.

The chain is built from TRBV5-6 and TRBJ2-7; weak D call: TRBD2 (6 bases). This CDR3 region has 15 residues. CDR1 is SGHDT and CDR2 is YYEEEE in the germline V gene. Between the trimmed V and J ends, which lost 4 bases and 2 bases, there was a span of 16 bases. CDR3 bases: TGTGCCAGCAGCCGTGGGAGAGGAGGGCCCTACGAGCAGTACTTC. It codes for CASSRGRGGPYEQYF.

The gene calls are TRBV10-2 and TRBJ2-1, with TRBD1 matching over 7 bases. V dropped 4 bases and J dropped 7; count of bases not matched to a gene: 16. This CDR3 contains 17 residues. Germline CDR1 WSHSY, CDR2 SAAADI. The DNA for the CDR3 is TGCGCCAGCAGTGGGTACCTCCGGGACAGCTTAAGTAATGAGCAGTTCTTC. Its translation is CASSGYLRDSLSNEQFF.

The gene calls are TRBV19 and TRBJ2-3; 12 bases line up with TRBD2. This CDR3 has 13 amino acids. Germline V gene sequence: CDR1 LNHDA, CDR2 SQIVND (reference sequence). In DNA, the CDR3 is TGTGGAACTAGCGGGGGGTACACAGATACGCAGTATTTT. This encodes CGTSGGYTDTQYF.

The V and J genes are TRBV27 and TRBJ2-1, with 7 bases that match TRBD2. Germline V CDR1 and CDR2: MNHEY, SMNVEV (reference sequence). The trim removed 4 bases at V and 2 bases at J, leaving 5 bases unmatched. This CDR3 comprises 15 residues. This chain's CDR3 is CASSSGLVTYNEQFF. The DNA of the CDR3 is TGTGCCAGCAGTTCCGGACTAGTTACCTACAATGAGCAGTTCTTC.

The chain joins TRBV7-9 to TRBJ1-1; D gene ambiguous. There are 14 residues in the CDR3. V was cut by 2 bases and J by 1 base, with 8 bases left in between. Germline V CDR1 and CDR2: SEHNR, FQNEAQ (reference sequence). The chain's CDR3 is CASSLILSNTEAFF. CDR3 DNA sequence: TGTGCCAGCAGCTTAATTCTATCGAACACTGAAGCTTTCTTT.

The rearrangement joins TRBV6-4 to TRBJ2-1; D possibly matches TRBD1 or TRBD2 (6 bases each). Germline V gene lookup returns CDR1 MRHNA and CDR2 SNTAGT. The CDR3 length is 18 residues. V gave up 6 bases and J gave up 4 bases, with 25 bases separating them. CDR3 nucleotides: TGTGCCAGCAGGGACCCTAGGGGGAGACGGGGGACTTACAATGAGCAGTTCTTC. Protein product: CASRDPRGRRGTYNEQFF.

Only a few counts were recorded for this clone. The V call is TRBV11-2, the J call TRBJ2-7; tentatively, D is TRBD1 or TRBD2 (5 bases each). V lost 1 base and J 2 bases, leaving 9 bases between the germline ends. Per the germline V gene, CDR1 is SGHAT and CDR2 is FQNNGV. This CDR3 has 14 residues. CDR3 in DNA: TGTGCCAGCAGCTTAGGGGACGGAGCCTACGAGCAGTACTTC. As protein: CASSLGDGAYEQYF.

The V and J genes are TRBV6-5 and TRBJ2-3, with D possibly called TRBD1 or TRBD2 (5 bases each). Germline assignment: CDR1 MNHEY and CDR2 SVGAGI. Between the trimmed V and J ends, which lost 4 bases and 0 bases, there was a span of 11 bases. The CDR3 consists of 15 residues. In DNA, the CDR3 is TGTGCCAGCAGTTCAGGGAGATCTAGCACAGATACGCAGTATTTT. Its protein product is CASSSGRSSTDTQYF.

This chain links TRBV7-9 with TRBJ2-1, with TRBD2 matching over 7 bases. The CDR3 has 14 amino acids. Germline V lookup: CDR1 SEHNR, CDR2 FQNEAQ (reference sequence). Unmatched junction bases numbered 3, after V lost 1 base and J lost 6 bases. This CDR3 reads CASSLVAGVNEQFF. In DNA form, the CDR3 reads TGTGCCAGCAGCTTAGTGGCGGGAGTCAATGAGCAGTTCTTC.

CDR3 in amino acids: CASSHERGFDNEQFF. CDR3 DNA: TGCGCCAGCAGCCATGAGCGGGGGTTCGACAATGAGCAGTTCTTC. This sequence joins TRBV4-3 and TRBJ2-1, with 8 positions matching TRBD2. This CDR3 comprises 15 residues. Germline V gene lookup returns CDR1 LGHNA and CDR2 YSLEER. Germline trimming cut 3 bases from V and 5 bases from J; bases unmatched to any gene: 6.

The CDR3 spells CASIPGGCEQYF. The DNA of the CDR3 is TGTGCCAGTATCCCAGGGGGCTGCGAGCAGTACTTC. The chain uses TRBV19 and TRBJ2-7; 8 bases are a match to TRBD1. The trim removed 7 bases at V and 6 bases at J, leaving 5 bases unmatched. Germline values: CDR1 LNHDA, CDR2 SQIVND (reference sequence). CDR3 length: 12 residues.

The V gene is TRBV19, the J gene TRBJ1-1; 10 bases match TRBD1. CDR3 length: 15 residues. Unmatched junction bases numbered 11, after V lost 10 bases and J lost 3 bases. Germline CDR1 LNHDA, CDR2 SQIVND (reference sequence). In DNA, the CDR3 is TGTGCCACAACAAGACAGGGGGCACTTGACACTGAAGCTTTCTTT. This sequence encodes CATTRQGALDTEAFF.

The chain uses TRBV5-4 and TRBJ2-7, with a possible D match to TRBD2 (5 bases). With 0 bases removed from V and 2 bases from J, the gap between germline ends came to 12 bases. Germline CDR1 SGHNT, CDR2 YYREEE (reference sequence). The CDR3 covers 15 residues. The CDR3 here is CASSLEFGGPYEQYF. CDR3 bases: TGTGCCAGCAGCTTGGAATTTGGAGGACCCTACGAGCAGTACTTC.